Presented here are 21 T cell receptor beta chains from one specimen sequenced in a study of cytomegalovirus exposure and HLA in healthy donors. Researchers ran the PCR with 60 Vbeta and 13 Jbeta primers. The protocol was immunoSEQ multiplex PCR, while the TCRdb copy is restricted to in-frame clones and leaves out a portion. The repertoire holds around 150,000 clones, 78% seen once, with just over 3% in the top ten. Source material: PBMCs. All receptors come from a woman aged 40 to 50 in good health and CMV-seronegative.

V and J are TRBV7-6 and TRBJ2-5; 9 bases match TRBD1. V was clipped by 5 bases and J by 5 bases; unmatched bases: 9. CDR3 size: 15 residues. The germline gives CDR1 SGHVS, CDR2 FNYEAQ. CDR3 amino acids: CASSPRTGVRETQYF. The CDR3 DNA follows: TGTGCCAGCAGCCCCCGGACAGGGGTAAGGGAGACCCAGTACTTC. Full variable domain (outside the CDR3, taken from reference TRBV7-6 and TRBJ2-5): GAGVSQSPRYKVTKRGQDVALRCDPISGHVSLYWYRQALGQGPEFLTYFNYEAQQDKSGLPNDRFSAERPEGSISTLTIQRTEQRDSAMYRCASSPRTGVRETQYFGPGTRLLVL.

V and J are TRBV18 and TRBJ1-4, with D possibly matching TRBD1 (5 bases). This CDR3 has 15 amino acids. CDR1 and CDR2 from the germline V gene are KGHSH and LQKENI. V was clipped by 2 bases and J by 7 bases, with 14 bases between them. CDR3 nucleotide sequence: TGTGCCAGCTCACCATCAGGGAACGCAGTTGAAAAACTGTTTTTT. Protein sequence: CASSPSGNAVEKLFF. Full variable domain (remainder filled in from reference TRBV18 and TRBJ1-4): NAGVMQNPRHLVRRRGQEARLRCSPMKGHSHVYWYRQLPEEGLKFMVYLQKENIIDESGMPKERFSAEFPKEGPSILRIQQVVRGDSAAYFCASSPSGNAVEKLFFGSGTQLSVL.

The sample holds a few counts of this clone. The gene calls are TRBV5-1 and TRBJ2-5; D is perhaps TRBD1 (6 bases). This CDR3 comprises 15 residues. Trimming took 4 bases from V and 4 from J, leaving 17 bases between them. Germline V gene lookup returns CDR1 SGHRS and CDR2 YFSETQ. The CDR3 DNA is TGCGCCAGCAGCCACCAGGGGCCGAGGGGAGAGACCCAGTACTTC. It yields the protein CASSHQGPRGETQYF. Full variable domain (rest looked up from reference TRBV5-1 and TRBJ2-5): KAGVTQTPRYLIKTRGQQVTLSCSPISGHRSVSWYQQTPGQGLQFLFEYFSETQRNKGNFPGRFSGRQFSNSRSEMNVSTLELGDSALYLCASSHQGPRGETQYFGPGTRLLVL.

The chain carries TRBV19 and TRBJ2-1; 7 bases map to TRBD1. The CDR3 length is 16 residues. J gave up 4 bases and V 4 bases, and 10 bases lay outside the gene matches. Looked up from germline, CDR1 is LNHDA and CDR2 is SQIVND (reference sequence). CDR3 DNA sequence: TGTGCCAGTAGTAAGCGCCGGGACAGCTTATACAATGAGCAGTTCTTC. Translation gives CASSKRRDSLYNEQFF.

This chain's CDR3 is CASGSGTHTEKLFF. As DNA, the CDR3 is TGTGCCAGCGGTTCCGGGACACACACCGAAAAACTGTTTTTT. The chain recombines TRBV6-6 with TRBJ1-4; a possible D gene is TRBD1 (6 bases). Trimming shortened V by 8 bases and J by 8 bases, and 18 bases separated the two germline ends. From germline, CDR1 is MNHNY and CDR2 SVGAGI (reference sequence). The CDR3 is made up of 14 amino acids.

The chain carries TRBV7-9 and TRBJ1-1; 7 nucleotides align to TRBD1. This CDR3 has 15 residues. The germline CDR1 and CDR2 sequences are SEHNR and FQNEAQ (reference sequence). After removal of 5 bases from V and 4 bases from J, the junction contained 10 bases not matched to a gene. The CDR3 DNA is TGTGCCAGCAGCCAGGGGTGGCAGGGGGGCACTGAAGCTTTCTTT. Amino acid sequence: CASSQGWQGGTEAFF.

This clone was observed a handful of times. CDR3 residues: CATSRGADSSYEQYF. For the CDR3, the DNA is TGTGCCACCAGCAGAGGGGCGGACAGCTCCTACGAGCAGTACTTC. The chain uses TRBV15 and TRBJ2-7; D is possibly TRBD1 (6 bases). Trimming stripped 1 base from V and 0 bases from J, with 10 bases between. The CDR3 totals 15 residues. Germline CDR1 is LNHNV and CDR2 is YYDKDF (reference sequence). Looking up the rest from reference TRBV15 and TRBJ2-7 gives the full variable domain: DAMVIQNPRYQVTQFGKPVTLSCSQTLNHNVMYWYQQKSSQAPKLLFHYYDKDFNNEADTPDNFQSRRPNTSFCFLDIRSPGLGDTAMYLCATSRGADSSYEQYFGPGTRLTVT.

The chain uses TRBV12-5 and TRBJ1-5; 10 positions agree with TRBD1. V shed 1 base and J 7 bases; nucleotides not matched to a gene: 1. The CDR3 runs 14 residues. Germline V gene sequence: CDR1 LGHNT, CDR2 FRNRAP. The DNA for the CDR3 is TGTGCTAGTGGTTTGGGGACAGGGGGGCAGCCCCAGCATTTT. Translation: CASGLGTGGQPQHF.

In its sample, this clone was seen a few times. V gene TRBV11-2 combines with J gene TRBJ2-2; 11 positions agree with TRBD2. V gave up 4 bases and J gave up 6 bases; unmatched junction bases: 7. CDR1 and CDR2 (germline): SGHAT, FQNNGV. This CDR3 has 16 residues. The CDR3 spells CASSSFSGGAPGELFF. The CDR3 DNA reads TGTGCCAGCAGCTCCTTTAGCGGGGGGGCCCCCGGGGAGCTGTTTTTT.

V is TRBV5-1 and J is TRBJ2-3; 13 nucleotides agree with TRBD2. Germline-derived CDR1 and CDR2 are SGHRS and YFSETQ. Trimming at V came to 0 bases and at J to 5 bases, leaving 6 bases not matched to a gene. The CDR3 loop spans 17 amino acids. CDR3 protein: CASSLEGLAGAGDTQYF. The DNA of the CDR3 is TGCGCCAGCAGCTTGGAAGGACTAGCGGGGGCGGGAGATACGCAGTATTTT.

The chain uses TRBV5-1 and TRBJ2-1; no clear D gene. The CDR3 sequence is 15 residues long. Germline lookup yields CDR1 SGHRS and CDR2 YFSETQ. V was pared by 0 bases and J by 0 bases, with 7 bases between. The CDR3 nucleotides are TGCGCCAGCAGCTTGGGTAGGAGCTCCTACAATGAGCAGTTCTTC. Protein: CASSLGRSSYNEQFF. The full variable domain, its missing parts supplied by reference TRBV5-1 and TRBJ2-1, is KAGVTQTPRYLIKTRGQQVTLSCSPISGHRSVSWYQQTPGQGLQFLFEYFSETQRNKGNFPGRFSGRQFSNSRSEMNVSTLELGDSALYLCASSLGRSSYNEQFFGPGTRLTVL.

This clone was recorded only once. V usage is TRBV6-1 and J usage is TRBJ1-1; the D gene is possibly TRBD1 (5 bases). With 6 bases removed from V and 3 bases from J, the gap between germline ends came to 11 bases. The CDR3 has 13 amino acids. The V gene's germline CDR1 is MNHNS and CDR2 SASEGT. This CDR3 is CASRLDSYTEAFF. The DNA of the CDR3 is TGTGCCAGCAGGCTCGACAGTTACACTGAAGCTTTCTTT.

This chain uses TRBV2 with TRBJ2-7, with D hard to call. The CDR3 is 14 residues long. The germline CDR1 and CDR2 sequences are SNHLY and FYNNEI. V lost 4 bases and J 5 bases, leaving 15 bases between the germline ends. The CDR3 DNA is TGTGCCAGCAGTGCGCTCGCTTCGGTCCACGAGCAGTACTTC. It encodes CASSALASVHEQYF.

The chain couples TRBV4-1 to TRBJ1-1, with a weak D call TRBD1 (5 bases). CDR3 size: 17 residues. Germline CDR1 reads MGHRA; CDR2 reads YSYEKL. Trimming left V 1 base short and J 6 bases short, with 21 bases between. CDR3 sequence reads: CASSQGRARRASAEAFF. The CDR3 DNA reads as TGCGCCAGCAGCCAAGGTCGGGCCCGCAGGGCGTCGGCTGAAGCTTTCTTT.

V gene TRBV5-6 combines with J gene TRBJ2-2, with D possibly TRBD2 on 7 matching bases. V was cut by 0 bases and J by 2 bases, with 11 bases left in between. Germline V CDR1 and CDR2: SGHDT, YYEEEE. The CDR3 length is 16 residues. The CDR3 DNA follows: TGTGCCAGCAGCTTGGAGACGGGGGGCAACACCGGGGAGCTGTTTTTT. Its protein product is CASSLETGGNTGELFF.

This chain uses TRBV6-5 with TRBJ1-6; 7 nucleotides match TRBD1. CDR1 is MNHEY and CDR2 is SVGAGI in the germline V gene. The CDR3 sequence is 16 residues long. J gave up 10 bases and V 2 bases, and 11 bases lay outside the gene matches. The CDR3 DNA reads as TGTGCCAGCAGTTACCTCACCGGGACAGAGCCCTCACCCCTCCACTTT. It is translated as CASSYLTGTEPSPLHF.

This rearrangement joins TRBV19 to TRBJ1-5; weak D call: TRBD1 (6 bases). The germline V gene encodes CDR1 LNHDA and CDR2 SQIVND (reference sequence). The CDR3 runs to 15 residues. V lost 4 bases and J lost 6, with 16 bases in between. CDR3 amino acids: CASSNRVAPVQPQHF. CDR3 nucleotides: TGTGCCAGTAGTAACAGGGTGGCCCCCGTTCAGCCCCAGCATTTT.

This chain connects TRBV28 to TRBJ1-1; D remains ambiguous. This CDR3 has 13 residues. CDR1 MDHEN and CDR2 SYDVKM come from the germline V gene. V gave up 1 base and J gave up 3 bases, with 6 bases separating them. The chain's CDR3 is CASSLSPDTEAFF. The CDR3 region has the DNA TGTGCCAGCAGTTTATCTCCTGACACTGAAGCTTTCTTT.

The gene calls are TRBV7-3 and TRBJ2-3; TRBD2 agrees at 7 bases. The ends lost 2 bases at V and 2 bases at J; junction bases unmatched: 7. This CDR3 is built from 16 residues. In germline, CDR1 is SGHTA, CDR2 FQGTGA. CDR3 loop: CASSLYGGTSTDTQYF. CDR3 DNA: TGTGCCAGCAGCTTATACGGGGGGACCTCCACAGATACGCAGTATTTT.

The gene calls are TRBV28 and TRBJ2-3; possibly TRBD2 for D (5 bases). The length of the CDR3 is 13 residues. The germline V and J ends were trimmed by 2 bases and 3 bases, with 6 bases remaining between them. Germline CDR1 MDHEN, CDR2 SYDVKM. CDR3 loop: CASSLRDTDTQYF. In DNA, the CDR3 is TGTGCCAGCAGTTTACGGGATACAGATACGCAGTATTTT.

This clone was counted a single time. The chain links TRBV7-2 to TRBJ2-3; 10 bases fit TRBD2. There are 16 residues in the CDR3. The trim removed 0 bases at V and 1 base at J, leaving 1 base unmatched. CDR1 and CDR2 (germline): SGHTA, FQGNSA. The CDR3 region has the DNA TGTGCCAGCAGCTTAGCGGGGACTAGCGGCACAGATACGCAGTATTTT. As protein: CASSLAGTSGTDTQYF.